A single T cell receptor (beta chain) is shown here with its context. This sample stems from a study of HIV-infected patients and healthy controls. TCRdb analysed the 5' RACE reads with MiXCR anew, one entry per CDR3 protein. This table holds 60,000 to 70,000 distinct CDR3 sequences, about a fifth found once. Germline CDR1 SQVTM, CDR2 ANQGSEA. V lost 3 bases to trimming and J lost 6 bases; unmatched junction nucleotides: 5. The length of the CDR3 is 13 residues. The TCR was taken from a human donor in good health. The source material was CD4+ T cells from blood. The chain joins TRBV29-1 to TRBJ2-1; 7 bases map to TRBD1. DNA of the CDR3: TGCAGCGTTGACCCGACAGGGTCCAATGAGCAGTTCTTC. Protein sequence: CSVDPTGSNEQFF.